This TCR beta chain was sequenced during a study of early T cells in non-severe SARS-CoV-2 infection. Looking at the study overall: The chains were unpaired, and the sequenced material was bulk RNA from unsorted whole blood. General study points: Anti-spike CD8 responses were favored in VDJdb matching, and private and CD4 specificities were missed.

V dropped 2 bases and J dropped 4 bases, with 3 bases sitting between them. The CDR3 totals 11 residues. The germline gives CDR1 MNHNY, CDR2 SVGAGI (reference sequence). This clonotype appeared many times. Its antigen is as yet unknown. Tagging with unique molecular identifiers was applied to individual cDNA molecules. TCRdb reprocessed the 5' RACE reads via MiXCR and lists one record per CDR3 protein. The profile shows 25,000 to 30,000 distinct CDR3 sequences, around 4% of them singletons. The rearrangement uses TRBV6-6 and TRBJ2-7; no clear D gene. The TCR originated in an adult who was a healthcare worker with PCR-confirmed SARS-CoV-2 infection or an uninfected control (not recorded which). Sequenced material: whole blood. CDR3 amino acids: CASSYNYEQYF. CDR3 bases: TGTGCCAGCAGTTACAATTACGAGCAGTACTTC.